This T cell receptor beta chain was found in a study of T cell repertoires in aging, cancer and after chemotherapy. Study-wide results and limits: The repertoire data cannot show anything about immunological memory following chemotherapy.

Trimming at V came to 6 bases and at J to 9 bases, leaving 9 bases not matched to a gene. The CDR3 runs 14 residues. By proportion, this clonotype is medium-sized. Its cognate antigen is unknown. TCR beta rearrangements were amplified from peripheral blood genomic DNA. TRB rearrangements spanning V, D and J were amplified using mixed TRB-A/B primers. Using its own MiXCR run on the multiplex PCR reads, TCRdb lists one record per CDR3 protein. The table includes around 1,200 distinct CDR3 sequences, approximately 25% detected once. This clonotype was obtained from a human donor with a blood cancer. Sequenced sample: blood. The chain employs TRBV12-3 or TRBV12-4 and TRBJ2-1; 9 nucleotides match TRBD1. CDR3 bases: TGTGCCAGCAGCCGACAGGGGGTTGTTAGTGAGCAGTTCTTC. This codes for CASSRQGVVSEQFF.